These 27 T cell receptor beta chains came from one sample sequenced in a study of control samples from healthy donors and cancer patients. Repertoires were generated with immunoSEQ multiplex PCR, while TCRdb's copy carries only in-frame clones and drops some. The sample holds 110,000 or so clones; about 83% are singletons and the top ten take roughly 12%. The sample was blood. Receptors were obtained from a man aged 25 to 40 in good health.

The V gene is TRBV5-1, the J gene TRBJ2-7; D possibly uses TRBD1 or TRBD2 (5 bases each). Deletions cut 7 bases from V and 3 bases from J, with 17 bases between. CDR3 size: 14 residues. Germline V gives CDR1 SGHRS, CDR2 YFSETQ. Here the CDR3 DNA reads TGCGCCAGCCGAGGGACCGACGGTCGCTACGAGCAGTACTTC. Its translation: CASRGTDGRYEQYF.

The chain links TRBV3-1 (or the pseudogene TRBV3-2) to TRBJ1-3; D perhaps matches TRBD1 (5 bases). The V end lost 6 bases, the J end lost 1 base, and 16 bases lay between the germline ends. The germline V gene encodes CDR1 LGHDT and CDR2 YNNKEL (reference sequence). The CDR3 contains 16 residues. CDR3 in amino acids: CASRHFSRESGNTIYF. The CDR3 DNA is TGTGCCAGCAGACACTTCAGCAGGGAGTCTGGAAACACCATATATTTT.

This clone is deemed medium-sized. The chain combines TRBV2 with TRBJ2-5; 11 bases are a match to TRBD2. Germline V CDR1 and CDR2: SNHLY, FYNNEI. V dropped 7 bases and J dropped 3; count of bases not matched to a gene: 4. The CDR3 contains 14 residues. CDR3 DNA sequence: TGTGCCAGCAACCTACTAGCGGGGGAAGAGACCCAGTACTTC. Translation gives CASNLLAGEETQYF.

This chain connects TRBV28 to TRBJ1-6; D possibly corresponds to TRBD1 (5 bases). The V gene's germline CDR1 is MDHEN and CDR2 SYDVKM. Trimming took off 5 bases at V and 9 bases at J, with 20 bases between the two ends. This CDR3 comprises 16 residues. CDR3 DNA sequence: TGTGCCAGCAGTCTAAGAACCAGGGAAATCGGTTCACCCCTCCACTTT. Residues: CASSLRTREIGSPLHF.

This clone was found once. The rearrangement links TRBV6-2 or TRBV6-3 to TRBJ1-5, with D maybe TRBD1 (6 bases). In germline, CDR1 is MNHEY, CDR2 SVGEGT. CDR3 length equals 14 residues. Trimming took off 2 bases at V and 7 bases at J, with 12 bases between the two ends. In DNA form, the CDR3 reads TGTGCCAGCAGTTACAGGGGGACCAGGCAGCCCCAGCATTTT. Residues: CASSYRGTRQPQHF.

The chain links TRBV6-5 to TRBJ1-1; D gene ambiguous. Germline V gene data show CDR1 as MNHEY and CDR2 as SVGAGI. V was clipped by 7 bases and J by 0 bases, with 3 bases between them. The CDR3 length is 11 residues. The CDR3, as DNA: TGTGCCAGCAAATTGAACACTGAAGCTTTCTTT. Translation gives CASKLNTEAFF.

The DNA for the CDR3 is TGTGCCAGCAGCGGACAGGGGGCGCGGGGCTACACCTTC. Protein product: CASSGQGARGYTF. The rearrangement joins TRBV3-1 (or the pseudogene TRBV3-2) to TRBJ1-2; 11 bases line up with TRBD1. J lost 8 bases, V lost 5 bases, and 4 bases had no gene match. Per the germline V gene, CDR1 is LGHDT and CDR2 is YNNKEL (reference sequence). The CDR3 runs to 13 residues.

The CDR3 sequence is CASSQGGGVREQYF. The CDR3 DNA follows: TGCGCCAGCAGCCAAGGGGGAGGAGTTCGCGAGCAGTACTTC. The chain couples TRBV4-1 to TRBJ2-7; D is possibly TRBD2 (6 bases). Trimming removed 1 base from V and 6 bases from J, with 13 bases in between. CDR1 MGHRA and CDR2 YSYEKL come from the germline V gene. The CDR3 consists of 14 residues.

The rearrangement links TRBV7-9 to TRBJ1-2, with D possibly matching TRBD1 (6 bases). Trimming removed 4 bases from V and 6 bases from J, with 12 bases in between. CDR3 length: 13 residues. Per germline, CDR1 SEHNR and CDR2 FQNEAQ (reference sequence). CDR3 coding DNA: TGTGCCAGCAGCTGGACGGGGGCGGATGGCTACACCTTC. This codes for CASSWTGADGYTF.

The chain joins TRBV7-2 to TRBJ2-7; 12 nucleotides align to TRBD1. The germline CDR1 and CDR2 sequences are SGHTA and FQGNSA. Unmatched junction bases numbered 12, after V lost 1 base and J lost 2 bases. This CDR3 region has 19 residues. CDR3 sequence reads: CASSLDRDRGPVSPYEQYV. CDR3 bases: TGTGCCAGCAGCTTAGACCGGGACAGGGGGCCCGTAAGTCCCTACGAGCAGTACGTC.

This chain uses TRBV6-6 with TRBJ1-1; D is unclear. The CDR3 is 13 amino acids. The V gene lost 8 bases and the J gene lost 3 bases, with 13 bases spanning the gap. The germline V gene has CDR1 MNHNY and CDR2 SVGAGI (reference sequence). The CDR3 sequence is CASGSGLDTEAFF. The CDR3 DNA follows: TGTGCCAGCGGTTCGGGGTTAGACACTGAAGCTTTCTTT.

The chain couples TRBV5-1 to TRBJ2-2; D gene unclear. Trimming removed 0 bases at V and 6 bases at J, with 6 bases between. Germline values: CDR1 SGHRS, CDR2 YFSETQ. This CDR3 is built from 13 residues. The CDR3, as DNA: TGCGCCAGCAGCTTGGGGCAGGCCGGGGAGCTGTTTTTT. It specifies CASSLGQAGELFF.

V gene TRBV11-2 combines with J gene TRBJ1-1; D remains unclear. The CDR3 contains 15 residues. Trimming left V 0 bases short and J 0 bases short, with 8 bases between. Germline CDR1 reads SGHAT; CDR2 reads FQNNGV. CDR3 residues: CASSLDRVMNTEAFF. The DNA of the CDR3 is TGTGCCAGCAGCTTAGATCGGGTCATGAACACTGAAGCTTTCTTT.

The chain uses TRBV12-3 or TRBV12-4 and TRBJ2-2, with a weak D call TRBD1 (6 bases). V shed 4 bases and J shed 7 bases, with 10 bases lying between them. The CDR3 consists of 13 residues. The CDR3: CASSSQGNGELFF. CDR3 DNA sequence: TGTGCCAGCAGTTCCCAGGGGAACGGGGAGCTGTTTTTT.

The chain couples TRBV5-1 to TRBJ2-2; D is possibly TRBD2 (6 bases). From germline, CDR1 is SGHRS and CDR2 YFSETQ. This CDR3 region has 17 residues. The germline V and J ends were trimmed by 3 bases and 2 bases, with 17 bases remaining between them. The CDR3 DNA sequence: TGCGCCAGCAGCTGGGGACTGCCGTTTTCAAACACCGGGGAGCTGTTTTTT. It is translated as CASSWGLPFSNTGELFF.

The CDR3 region is CASKKQDPGLRKLFF. The CDR3 DNA sequence: TGTGCCAGTAAGAAACAGGATCCTGGTCTCAGAAAACTGTTTTTT. The J gene is TRBJ1-4, the V gene TRBV19, with D possibly TRBD1 on 5 matching bases. The V gene lost 7 bases and the J gene lost 10 bases, with 22 bases spanning the gap. The CDR3 is 15 residues long. Germline assignment: CDR1 LNHDA and CDR2 SQIVND (reference sequence).

The chain links TRBV2 to TRBJ1-1; TRBD1 might be the D (6 bases). Germline V gene sequence: CDR1 SNHLY, CDR2 FYNNEI. The CDR3 has 14 amino acids. V lost 6 bases and J lost 5, with 16 bases in between. The chain's CDR3 is CASSLNQQGTEAFF. CDR3 DNA sequence: TGTGCCAGCAGCCTTAACCAACAGGGAACTGAAGCTTTCTTT.

The V and J genes are TRBV7-9 and TRBJ1-6, with D perhaps TRBD1 (6 bases). Germline CDR1 is SEHNR and CDR2 is FQNEAQ (reference sequence). The CDR3 loop spans 17 amino acids. The V end was cut by 5 bases, the J end by 7 bases, with 21 bases between. The CDR3 DNA reads as TGTGCCAGCAGCCCGAGCTCTTACTTGGGGGCGAATTCACCCCTCCACTTT. As protein: CASSPSSYLGANSPLHF.

The chain has TRBV2 and TRBJ1-1; D is undetermined. This CDR3 contains 16 residues. Deletions cut 2 bases from V and 3 bases from J, with 16 bases between. Germline V lookup: CDR1 SNHLY, CDR2 FYNNEI. CDR3 sequence reads: CASSEISAVLYTEAFF. The CDR3 DNA follows: TGTGCCAGCAGTGAAATTTCGGCAGTCCTGTACACTGAAGCTTTCTTT. Full variable domain (missing parts from reference TRBV2 and TRBJ1-1): EPEVTQTPSHQVTQMGQEVILRCVPISNHLYFYWYRQILGQKVEFLVSFYNNEISEKSEIFDDQFSVERPDGSNFTLKIRSTKLEDSAMYFCASSEISAVLYTEAFFGQGTRLTVV.

Only a few counts were recorded for this clone. The chain carries TRBV30 and TRBJ1-5; 10 bases map to TRBD1. There are 13 residues in the CDR3. Trimming cost V 5 bases and J 7 bases; bases outside gene matches: 5. CDR1 GTSNPN and CDR2 SVGIG come from the germline V gene (reference sequence). The CDR3 bases are TGTGCCTGGGGGGACAGGGGCCACCAGCCCCAGCATTTT. Residues: CAWGDRGHQPQHF. Full variable domain (outside the CDR3, taken from reference TRBV30 and TRBJ1-5): SQTIHQWPATLVQPVGSPLSLECTVEGTSNPNLYWYRQAAGRGLQLLFYSVGIGQISSEVPQNLSASRPQDRQFILSSKKLLLSDSGFYLCAWGDRGHQPQHFGDGTRLSIL.

The chain links TRBV6-5 to TRBJ1-2; D gene ambiguous. Germline V lookup: CDR1 MNHEY, CDR2 SVGAGI. The germline V and J ends were trimmed by 6 bases and 2 bases, with 13 bases remaining between them. The CDR3 consists of 14 residues. The CDR3, as DNA: TGTGCCAGCAGCGAGGGCGCCGGGAACTATGGCTACACCTTC. Translation gives CASSEGAGNYGYTF.

The J gene is TRBJ1-5, the V gene TRBV6-1; no firm D call. V lost 2 bases, J lost 7 bases, and 9 bases lay in between. The CDR3 length is 13 residues. Germline lookup yields CDR1 MNHNS and CDR2 SASEGT. CDR3: CASSELLPQPQHF. The CDR3 DNA is TGTGCCAGCAGTGAACTCCTTCCACAGCCCCAGCATTTT.

This chain joins TRBV6-5 and TRBJ1-1; a possible D gene is TRBD1 (6 bases). Germline V gene lookup returns CDR1 MNHEY and CDR2 SVGAGI. The CDR3 is 14 residues long. V was pared by 7 bases and J by 5 bases, with 17 bases between. The CDR3 coding sequence is TGTGCCAGCACCCGGGACCAGGGGCGAACTGAAGCTTTCTTT. This gives the protein CASTRDQGRTEAFF.

This chain connects TRBV29-1 to TRBJ1-2; TRBD1 agrees at 7 bases. The CDR3 loop spans 13 amino acids. Looked up from germline, CDR1 is SQVTM and CDR2 is ANQGSEA. J gave up 6 bases and V 4 bases, and 8 bases lay outside the gene matches. DNA for the CDR3: TGCAGCGTTGCAACCGGGACAGCAGATGGCTACACCTTC. Protein sequence: CSVATGTADGYTF.

The V call is TRBV3-1 (or the pseudogene TRBV3-2), the J call TRBJ2-7; D not certain. The CDR3 has 13 amino acids. The ends were cut back, 5 bases at V and 4 bases at J, with 12 bases in the middle. Germline V gene sequence: CDR1 LGHDT, CDR2 YNNKEL (reference sequence). CDR3 sequence: CASSMAGEYEQYV. The CDR3 DNA sequence: TGTGCCAGCAGCATGGCAGGAGAGTACGAGCAGTACGTC.

In its sample, this clone was seen a few times. The chain couples TRBV3-1 (or the pseudogene TRBV3-2) to TRBJ1-6; D unclear. The CDR3 covers 16 residues. The germline CDR1 and CDR2 sequences are LGHDT and YNNKEL (reference sequence). V was cut by 1 base and J by 6 bases, with 13 bases left in between. CDR3 DNA: TGTGCCAGCAGCCAAGGCCCAGCCGGTGGTAATTCACCCCTCCACTTT. Encoded protein: CASSQGPAGGNSPLHF.

The J gene is TRBJ2-7, the V gene TRBV2; TRBD1 might be the D (6 bases). The CDR3 covers 15 residues. Germline CDR1 is SNHLY and CDR2 is FYNNEI. V lost 6 bases to trimming and J lost 3 bases, with 18 bases between them. The CDR3 sequence: CASRWQGHRLYEQYV. The CDR3 nucleotides are TGTGCCAGCAGGTGGCAGGGACATCGACTCTACGAGCAGTACGTC.